These 31 T cell receptor beta chains originate from one sample sequenced in a study of beta chain features in type 1 diabetes. TCRB transcripts that were expressed got sequenced, as all of the isolated RNA had been reverse transcribed. Only in-frame clones appear in the TCRdb table, and some are missing; sequencing was by immunoSEQ multiplex PCR. This sample has nearly 350,000 clones, with 7% to 9% found just once. The specimen was central memory CD4+ T cells from blood. All receptors come from a woman aged 18-29 years in good health.

This clone has just a few counts. V gene TRBV7-9 combines with J gene TRBJ2-1; no definite D call. Trimming stripped 1 base from V and 6 bases from J, with 10 bases between. CDR3 length: 14 residues. Germline assignment: CDR1 SEHNR and CDR2 FQNEAQ (reference sequence). The CDR3 region is CASSLDPVVNEQFF. Written as DNA, the CDR3 is TGTGCCAGCAGCTTAGATCCAGTCGTCAATGAGCAGTTCTTC.

The V call is TRBV7-8, the J call TRBJ2-1; D gene ambiguous. Germline-derived CDR1 and CDR2 are SGHVS and FQNEAQ. V was clipped by 1 base and J by 5 bases, with 12 bases between them. The CDR3 loop spans 15 amino acids. The CDR3 DNA reads as TGTGCCAGCAGCTTAGTTGGGGAATCCCACAATGAGCAGTTCTTC. It yields the protein CASSLVGESHNEQFF.

This sequence joins TRBV15 and TRBJ2-7; 12 bases fit TRBD2. The CDR3 consists of 16 residues. With V trimmed by 2 bases and J by 9 bases, 11 bases remained unmatched. Looked up from germline, CDR1 is LNHNV and CDR2 is YYDKDF (reference sequence). CDR3 loop: CATSRLTSGSSTRQYF. The CDR3 bases are TGTGCCACCAGCAGACTGACTAGCGGGAGTTCAACTCGGCAGTACTTC.

The rearrangement uses TRBV7-3 and TRBJ2-5, with D possibly being TRBD2 (5 bases). This CDR3 is 13 amino acids long. The V end lost 3 bases, the J end lost 3 bases, and 8 bases lay between the germline ends. The germline CDR1 and CDR2 sequences are SGHTA and FQGTGA. CDR3 protein: CASSLSGKETQYF. The CDR3 nucleotides read TGTGCCAGCAGCTTGTCGGGAAAAGAGACCCAGTACTTC.

The chain carries TRBV18 and TRBJ2-1; the match to TRBD2 covers 14 bases. Looked up from germline, CDR1 is KGHSH and CDR2 is LQKENI. The CDR3 loop spans 15 amino acids. V dropped 6 bases and J dropped 5; count of bases not matched to a gene: 3. The CDR3 DNA follows: TGTGCCAGCTCCGTGGGACTAGCGGGAGACAATGAGCAGTTCTTC. Translation gives CASSVGLAGDNEQFF.

This clone was counted between two and nine times. CDR3 loop: CASSPDGSHTQYF. The DNA for the CDR3 is TGTGCCAGCAGCCCAGATGGGAGTCATACGCAGTATTTT. This chain connects TRBV7-3 to TRBJ2-3, with D possibly TRBD2 on 5 matching bases. The CDR3 is made up of 13 amino acids. Trimming stripped 5 bases from V and 7 bases from J, with 13 bases between. Germline V gene sequence: CDR1 SGHTA, CDR2 FQGTGA.

This clone has a handful of counts. The chain joins TRBV28 to TRBJ2-7; 15 positions match TRBD2. V dropped 10 bases and J dropped 2; count of bases not matched to a gene: 3. There are 14 residues in the CDR3. The germline gives CDR1 MDHEN, CDR2 SYDVKM. The CDR3: CAIRTSGRAYEQYF. In DNA, the CDR3 is TGTGCCATCCGGACTAGCGGGAGGGCCTACGAGCAGTACTTC.

This clone showed up just once. V and J are TRBV27 and TRBJ2-7; D possibly corresponds to TRBD2 (6 bases). The V gene lost 3 bases and the J gene lost 5 bases, with 11 bases spanning the gap. CDR3 length equals 13 residues. Germline-derived CDR1 and CDR2 are MNHEY and SMNVEV (reference sequence). The CDR3 here is CASSFGGANEQYF. The CDR3, as DNA: TGTGCCAGCAGTTTTGGCGGGGCGAACGAGCAGTACTTC.

This clone has just a few counts. V is TRBV11-3 and J is TRBJ2-3; perhaps D is TRBD1 or TRBD2 (5 bases each). The V gene lost 4 bases and the J gene lost 3 bases, with 20 bases spanning the gap. The CDR3 consists of 17 residues. Germline CDR1 SGHNT, CDR2 YENEEA. The DNA for the CDR3 is TGTGCCAGCAGCTGGCTCCGATACCTTGGGGGAACAGATACGCAGTATTTT. Its protein is CASSWLRYLGGTDTQYF. The whole variable domain, filled in from reference TRBV11-3 and TRBJ2-3, reads EAGVVQSPRYKIIEKKQPVAFWCNPISGHNTLYWYLQNLGQGPELLIRYENEEAVDDSQLPKDRFSAERLKGVDSTLKIQPAELGDSAVYLCASSWLRYLGGTDTQYFGPGTRLTVL.

The rearrangement joins TRBV11-3 to TRBJ2-1, with D possibly TRBD2 on 6 matching bases. The CDR3 covers 15 residues. Germline CDR1 is SGHNT and CDR2 is YENEEA. Trimming shortened V by 0 bases and J by 6 bases, and 12 bases separated the two germline ends. The CDR3: CASSLDGGTVNEQFF. The CDR3 DNA sequence: TGTGCCAGCAGCTTAGACGGCGGGACGGTCAATGAGCAGTTCTTC.

This chain joins TRBV7-2 and TRBJ2-1, with D tentatively TRBD1 (6 bases). V was cut by 5 bases and J by 7 bases, with 12 bases left in between. From germline, CDR1 is SGHTA and CDR2 FQGNSA. The CDR3 length is 13 residues. CDR3 amino acids: CASSLYDRNEQFF. The CDR3 DNA is TGTGCCAGCAGCCTATACGACAGGAATGAGCAGTTCTTC.

There are a few counts of this clone. Since a much larger clone is just one base distant, this may be a read error. The sample has other DNA sequences that encode this CDR3 too. The chain combines TRBV14 with TRBJ2-2; D not certain. CDR3 length: 11 residues. Trimming took 6 bases from V and 4 from J, leaving 3 bases between them. Per the germline V gene, CDR1 is SGHDN and CDR2 is FVKESK. The CDR3 here is CASRRTGELFF. CDR3 DNA: TGTGCCAGCAGGCGCACCGGGGAGCTGTTTTTT. The full variable domain, completed using reference TRBV14 and TRBJ2-2, is EAGVTQFPSHSVIEKGQTVTLRCDPISGHDNLYWYRRVMGKEIKFLLHFVKESKQDESGMPNNRFLAERTGGTYSTLKVQPAELEDSGVYFCASRRTGELFFGEGSRLTVL.

This clone has only a few counts. The rearrangement links TRBV7-9 to TRBJ1-2; TRBD1 might be the D (5 bases). CDR3 length: 14 amino acids. With 3 bases removed from V and 4 bases from J, the gap between germline ends came to 12 bases. Germline CDR1 is SEHNR and CDR2 is FQNEAQ (reference sequence). CDR3 bases: TGTGCCAGCAGCTTTGAGGGGATGAGCTATGGCTACACCTTC. Its protein product is CASSFEGMSYGYTF.

The chain recombines TRBV13 with TRBJ1-2; D ambiguous. Germline V CDR1 and CDR2: PRHDT, FYEKMQ (reference sequence). There are 13 residues in the CDR3. With 6 bases removed from V and 4 bases from J, the gap between germline ends came to 12 bases. CDR3 loop: CASSEAVFYGYTF. DNA of the CDR3: TGTGCCAGCAGTGAAGCCGTATTCTATGGCTACACCTTC.

This clone was detected only a few times. At one boundary the junction diverges from the germline segment, which might be a read error. This CDR3 is also generated by other DNA sequences in the sample. V is TRBV7-2 and J is TRBJ2-7; 10 positions match TRBD1. The length of the CDR3 is 14 residues. Germline CDR1 reads SGHTA; CDR2 reads FQGNSA. DNA for the CDR3: TGTGCCAGCAGATTAGACAGGGGGCGCTACGAGCAGTACTTC. As protein: CASRLDRGRYEQYF.

This clone was seen many times. V gene TRBV2 combines with J gene TRBJ2-3; 8 bases align to TRBD1. V dropped 0 bases and J dropped 4; count of bases not matched to a gene: 6. Germline V gene sequence: CDR1 SNHLY, CDR2 FYNNEI. The CDR3 length is 16 residues. CDR3 DNA: TGTGCCAGCAGTGAAGCGGGGCAGGGGGCCGCAGATACGCAGTATTTT. Residues: CASSEAGQGAADTQYF.

This clone was detected only a few times. The CDR3 reads CASGLGYGYTF. The CDR3 coding sequence is TGTGCCAGCGGGTTGGGGTATGGCTACACCTTC. The genes are TRBV2 and TRBJ1-2; D ambiguous. Looked up from germline, CDR1 is SNHLY and CDR2 is FYNNEI. The CDR3 length is 11 residues. V lost 8 bases to trimming and J lost 5 bases, with 9 bases between them.

This clone was counted many times. The chain is built from TRBV6-6 and TRBJ2-1; D gene unclear. Germline values: CDR1 MNHNY, CDR2 SVGAGI (reference sequence). Trimming took off 2 bases at V and 5 bases at J, with 10 bases between the two ends. This CDR3 has 14 residues. DNA of the CDR3: TGTGCCAGCAGTTACATGTTAGGAAACAATGAGCAGTTCTTC. This encodes CASSYMLGNNEQFF.

In DNA, the CDR3 is TGTGCCAGCAACCTGGGGGACGGCTACGAGCAGTACTTC. Protein sequence: CASNLGDGYEQYF. The V gene is TRBV6-1, the J gene TRBJ2-7, with D tentatively TRBD1 or TRBD2 (5 bases each). The V and J ends lost 7 bases and 3 bases respectively, with 13 bases between them. This CDR3 is 13 amino acids long. Looked up from germline, CDR1 is MNHNS and CDR2 is SASEGT.

The rearrangement uses TRBV7-6 and TRBJ2-7; D may be TRBD1 (6 bases). Germline assignment: CDR1 SGHVS and CDR2 FNYEAQ. This CDR3 has 13 amino acids. V shed 5 bases and J shed 3 bases, with 11 bases lying between them. The CDR3 spells CASSARGGYEQYF. CDR3 nucleotide sequence: TGTGCCAGCAGCGCGCGAGGGGGCTACGAGCAGTACTTC.

This clone has a count of ten or more. This rearrangement joins TRBV29-1 to TRBJ2-5, with D tentatively TRBD2 (6 bases). V lost 7 bases and J 7 bases, leaving 16 bases between the germline ends. The CDR3 runs to 12 residues. Germline loops: CDR1 SQVTM, CDR2 ANQGSEA. The DNA for the CDR3 is TGCAGCGCCCTCTCGGAGGGGCGGACCCAGTACTTC. Amino acids: CSALSEGRTQYF.

This clone was observed a few times. This rearrangement joins TRBV11-2 to TRBJ2-7; a weak D match, TRBD1 (7 bases). V was pared by 5 bases and J by 6 bases, with 14 bases between. This CDR3 has 13 residues. Germline CDR1 and CDR2: SGHAT and FQNNGV. In DNA, the CDR3 is TGTGCCAGCAGCCGGAGGGGGCATGGCGAGCAGTACTTC. Translation: CASSRRGHGEQYF.

This clone was seen a few times. This is likely an artifact of a read error, given a far larger clone one base away. This chain uses TRBV7-2 with TRBJ2-1, with no clear D. Trimming stripped 3 bases from V and 5 bases from J, with 2 bases between. Germline CDR1 SGHTA, CDR2 FQGNSA. The length of the CDR3 is 11 residues. The CDR3 sequence is CASSFNNEQFF. DNA of the CDR3: TGTGCCAGCAGCTTCAACAATGAGCAGTTCTTC.

This clone was counted between two and nine times. The rearrangement joins TRBV9 to TRBJ2-5, with D perhaps given as TRBD1 or TRBD2 (5 bases each). Germline CDR1 SGDLS, CDR2 YYNGEE. The CDR3 is 15 amino acids. Trimming removed 5 bases from V and 2 bases from J, with 16 bases in between. CDR3 in amino acids: CASSPGRIPQETQYF. The CDR3 DNA follows: TGTGCCAGCAGTCCGGGGCGGATTCCACAAGAGACCCAGTACTTC.

The rearrangement uses TRBV5-4 and TRBJ2-1, with D uncertain. V was cut by 1 base and J by 4 bases, with 9 bases left in between. The CDR3 is made up of 14 amino acids. Germline V gene lookup returns CDR1 SGHNT and CDR2 YYREEE (reference sequence). The CDR3 sequence: CASSLMQLYNEQFF. The CDR3, as DNA: TGTGCCAGCAGCTTGATGCAGCTGTACAATGAGCAGTTCTTC.

This chain's CDR3 is CASSLTRRAGNQPQHF. In DNA form, the CDR3 reads TGTGCCAGCAGCTTAACACGTCGGGCAGGCAATCAGCCCCAGCATTTT. The chain employs TRBV7-2 and TRBJ1-5; D is undetermined. Germline CDR1 reads SGHTA; CDR2 reads FQGNSA. V lost 2 bases and J 2 bases, leaving 13 bases between the germline ends. CDR3 length: 16 amino acids.

A few counts support this clone. The chain carries TRBV7-2 and TRBJ2-1; weak D call: TRBD1 (6 bases). CDR1 and CDR2 from the germline V gene are SGHTA and FQGNSA. CDR3 size: 13 residues. With 6 bases removed from V and 6 bases from J, the gap between germline ends came to 12 bases. The CDR3 DNA reads as TGTGCCAGCAGTTCCGGACAGTTCAATGAGCAGTTCTTC. Its protein is CASSSGQFNEQFF.

The V gene is TRBV7-2, the J gene TRBJ1-1, with D possibly being TRBD1 (5 bases). The CDR3 spans 15 residues. V was shortened by 5 bases and J by 0 bases, with 13 bases between the two germline ends. Germline lookup yields CDR1 SGHTA and CDR2 FQGNSA. The CDR3 region is CASSLLTVLNTEAFF. For the CDR3, the DNA is TGTGCCAGCAGCCTCTTGACAGTACTGAACACTGAAGCTTTCTTT.

There are a few counts of this clone. The V call is TRBV7-6, the J call TRBJ2-3; a weak D match, TRBD2 (5 bases). CDR1 is SGHVS, CDR2 FNYEAQ, per germline. This CDR3 spans 15 amino acids. Between the trimmed V and J ends, which lost 0 bases and 8 bases, there was a span of 15 bases. The CDR3 sequence is CASSLAAGLSSTQYF. The DNA of the CDR3 is TGTGCCAGCAGCTTAGCCGCGGGCCTGTCCAGTACGCAGTATTTT.

This clone was seen only a few times. This sequence joins TRBV7-9 and TRBJ1-2; TRBD1 matches 7 bases. The germline V gene encodes CDR1 SEHNR and CDR2 FQNEAQ (reference sequence). V lost 5 bases and J lost 5; bases outside the gene matches: 17. The CDR3 is 17 amino acids. In DNA, the CDR3 is TGTGCCAGCAGCCGGGGCGGGGACAGATTACCAATTTATGGCTACACCTTC. Amino acid sequence: CASSRGGDRLPIYGYTF. The full variable domain, completed using reference TRBV7-9 and TRBJ1-2, is DTGVSQNPRHKITKRGQNVTFRCDPISEHNRLYWYRQTLGQGPEFLTYFQNEAQLEKSRLLSDRFSAERPKGSFSTLEIQRTEQGDSAMYLCASSRGGDRLPIYGYTFGSGTRLTVV.

This chain connects TRBV7-9 to TRBJ2-4; 9 nucleotides align to TRBD1. Unmatched junction bases numbered 6, after V lost 0 bases and J lost 6 bases. Germline V CDR1 and CDR2: SEHNR, FQNEAQ (reference sequence). The CDR3 extends over 16 amino acids. CDR3 nucleotides: TGTGCCAGCAGCTTAGCGGGGACAGGGCATTCAAACATTCAGTACTTC. Protein product: CASSLAGTGHSNIQYF.